This T cell receptor (beta chain) was captured by sequencing in a study of control samples from healthy donors and cancer patients. Trimming took 0 bases from V and 4 from J, leaving 18 bases between them. Germline V lookup: CDR1 SGHTA, CDR2 FQGNSA. CDR3 length equals 17 residues. Generated by immunoSEQ multiplex PCR, the TCRdb table keeps only in-frame clones and is missing some. The table records approximately 150,000 clones, 85% to 95% of them present only once. The chain employs TRBV7-2 and TRBJ1-2, with D uncertain. Input material: blood. The sequence was collected from a woman under 30 in good health. The CDR3 protein is CASSLAIDRVAVYGYTF. The CDR3 nucleotides read TGTGCCAGCAGCTTAGCAATTGATCGAGTGGCAGTCTATGGCTACACCTTC.